Shown below are 22 T cell receptor beta chains from a single sample sequenced in a study of T cells after yellow fever vaccination. TCRdb re-called the 5' RACE reads through MiXCR, storing one row per CDR3 protein. The sample lists 450,000 to 550,000 distinct CDR3 sequences; roughly 22% were seen once. Material: PBMCs, obtained about 20 days after the first yellow fever vaccination. Receptors originate from a man in his late teens or twenties who received the YFV17D yellow fever vaccine.

The chain links TRBV5-6 to TRBJ1-1, with D unresolved. V gave up 7 bases and J gave up 4 bases, with 17 bases separating them. Per germline, CDR1 SGHDT and CDR2 YYEEEE. This CDR3 is built from 14 residues. CDR3 DNA: TGTGCCAGCCTTGAGGGTCCAAGTTCCACTGAAGCTTTCTTT. This translates into CASLEGPSSTEAFF.

This clonotype has just a few counts. The chain carries TRBV4-2 and TRBJ2-1, with 7 bases that match TRBD2. Losses at the gene ends were 0 bases for V and 15 bases for J; bases not matched to a gene: 8. This CDR3 has 13 residues. Looked up from germline, CDR1 is LGHNA and CDR2 is YNFKEQ. CDR3 coding DNA: TGTGCCAGCAGCCAAGAGGTCTTAGCGGGTCTGTTCTTC. Encoded protein: CASSQEVLAGLFF.

This clonotype has more than one count but fewer than ten. This chain connects TRBV5-1 to TRBJ2-1, with 7 bases that match TRBD2. Germline V lookup: CDR1 SGHRS, CDR2 YFSETQ. J was trimmed by 4 bases and V by 0 bases; bases with no gene match: 4. CDR3 size: 15 residues. This CDR3 reads CASSLASSGYNEQFF. DNA for the CDR3: TGCGCCAGCAGCTTGGCATCTAGCGGATACAATGAGCAGTTCTTC. The variable domain in full, with the rest retrieved from reference TRBV5-1 and TRBJ2-1, is KAGVTQTPRYLIKTRGQQVTLSCSPISGHRSVSWYQQTPGQGLQFLFEYFSETQRNKGNFPGRFSGRQFSNSRSEMNVSTLELGDSALYLCASSLASSGYNEQFFGPGTRLTVL.

This clonotype was observed a handful of times. The CDR3: CASSYGTYTDTQYF. Written as DNA, the CDR3 is TGTGCCAGCAGCTACGGGACGTACACAGATACGCAGTATTTT. The chain couples TRBV5-4 to TRBJ2-3; D may match TRBD1 or TRBD2 (5 bases each). CDR1 is SGHNT, CDR2 YYREEE, per germline (reference sequence). V lost 3 bases to trimming and J lost 2 bases, with 10 bases between them. The CDR3 sequence is 14 residues long.

The genes are TRBV28 and TRBJ1-1; 9 nucleotides line up with TRBD1. With V trimmed by 4 bases and J by 5 bases, 11 bases remained unmatched. Germline V gives CDR1 MDHEN, CDR2 SYDVKM. CDR3 size: 16 residues. CDR3 region: CASSSGTGLRGTEAFF. Written as DNA, the CDR3 is TGTGCCAGCAGTTCGGGGACAGGGCTGAGGGGTACTGAAGCTTTCTTT. Complete variable domain (other parts from reference TRBV28 and TRBJ1-1): DVKVTQSSRYLVKRTGEKVFLECVQDMDHENMFWYRQDPGLGLRLIYFSYDVKMKEKGDIPEGYSVSREKKERFSLILESASTNQTSMYLCASSSGTGLRGTEAFFGQGTRLTVV.

The chain recombines TRBV27 with TRBJ2-1; perhaps TRBD2 as D (6 bases). This CDR3 is built from 14 residues. The germline V and J ends were trimmed by 6 bases and 2 bases, with 11 bases remaining between them. Germline loops: CDR1 MNHEY, CDR2 SMNVEV (reference sequence). The CDR3 region has the DNA TGTGCCAGCAGGATTACGGGGGCCTACAATGAGCAGTTCTTC. Its translation: CASRITGAYNEQFF.

This clonotype turned up a few times. The chain recombines TRBV6-5 with TRBJ2-7; a possible D gene is TRBD1 (6 bases). V lost 0 bases, J lost 2 bases, and 14 bases lay in between. This CDR3 spans 16 amino acids. Germline loops: CDR1 MNHEY, CDR2 SVGAGI. The CDR3 DNA sequence: TGTGCCAGCAGTTACTCGAAGGCACAGGGAGCCTACGAGCAGTACTTC. This encodes CASSYSKAQGAYEQYF.

This clonotype was counted many times. The chain combines TRBV5-4 with TRBJ2-1, with D hard to call. This CDR3 has 13 residues. CDR1 and CDR2 from the germline V gene are SGHNT and YYREEE (reference sequence). V was shortened by 5 bases and J by 5 bases, with 11 bases between the two germline ends. The DNA of the CDR3 is TGTGCCAGCAGGCTCCGAGTCGACAATGAGCAGTTCTTC. Translated, it gives CASRLRVDNEQFF.

This clonotype was seen a few times. The CDR3 DNA is TGCAGCGTGGGACAGGGGAGGAATCAGCCCCAGCATTTT. Protein product: CSVGQGRNQPQHF. The chain combines TRBV29-1 with TRBJ1-5, with TRBD1 matching over 10 bases. This CDR3 is built from 13 residues. The V segment lost 6 bases and the J segment 4 bases; nucleotides outside the gene matches: 3. Germline V lookup: CDR1 SQVTM, CDR2 ANQGSEA.

This clonotype has only a few counts. The chain carries TRBV2 and TRBJ1-2; D unresolved. Germline V gives CDR1 SNHLY, CDR2 FYNNEI. This CDR3 has 11 residues. Trimming took 0 bases from V and 8 from J, leaving 4 bases between them. CDR3 sequence (DNA): TGTGCCAGCAGTGAAGCGCACGGCTACACCTTC. It translates to CASSEAHGYTF.

The rearrangement links TRBV20-1 to TRBJ1-2; D might be TRBD1 (5 bases). The germline V and J ends were trimmed by 6 bases and 4 bases, with 18 bases remaining between them. Germline CDR1 is DFQATT and CDR2 is SNEGSKA (reference sequence). This CDR3 comprises 14 residues. This CDR3 is CSAEVRGLGYGYTF. For the CDR3, the DNA is TGCAGTGCCGAAGTAAGGGGCTTGGGCTATGGCTACACCTTC.

This clonotype has a handful of counts. V gene TRBV6-1 combines with J gene TRBJ1-1, with D hard to call. The V gene's germline CDR1 is MNHNS and CDR2 SASEGT. The CDR3 length is 13 residues. Between the trimmed V and J ends, which lost 7 bases and 5 bases, there was a span of 14 bases. The CDR3 protein is CASTLRLGTEAFF. DNA of the CDR3: TGTGCCAGCACCTTACGGCTCGGGACTGAAGCTTTCTTT.

The V and J genes are TRBV4-2 and TRBJ2-2, with 9 bases matching TRBD2. The CDR3 sequence is 18 residues long. V lost 0 bases and J lost 7; bases outside the gene matches: 12. The germline gives CDR1 LGHNA, CDR2 YNFKEQ. This chain's CDR3 is CASSQDPAGGPGGGELFF. As DNA, the CDR3 is TGTGCCAGCAGCCAAGATCCAGCGGGGGGCCCAGGGGGCGGGGAGCTGTTTTTT.

The chain is built from TRBV6-1 and TRBJ1-1; D unresolved. The CDR3 is 17 amino acids. Trimming shortened V by 6 bases and J by 0 bases, and 20 bases separated the two germline ends. Germline assignment: CDR1 MNHNS and CDR2 SASEGT. In DNA, the CDR3 is TGTGCCAGCAGCCCTGGAAGGGCAGACATAATGAACACTGAAGCTTTCTTT. It is translated as CASSPGRADIMNTEAFF.

This clonotype showed up many times. The chain has TRBV10-3 and TRBJ2-1; 7 bases fit TRBD2. The CDR3 contains 16 residues. The junction had 18 bases not matched to a gene; V was cut back by 8 bases and J by 8 bases. Germline V gene data show CDR1 as ENHRY and CDR2 as SYGVKD. Here the CDR3 DNA reads TGTGCCATCGCGGGCTCAGACCAGCGGGGAAACGATGAGCAGTTCTTC. It specifies CAIAGSDQRGNDEQFF.

This clonotype was seen many times. This chain joins TRBV11-2 and TRBJ1-1; D is unresolved. The germline CDR1 and CDR2 sequences are SGHAT and FQNNGV. This CDR3 region has 13 residues. V lost 3 bases to trimming and J lost 5 bases, with 10 bases between them. CDR3 sequence reads: CASSLNGETEAFF. In nucleotides, the CDR3 is TGTGCCAGCAGCTTGAACGGGGAGACTGAAGCTTTCTTT.

This clonotype has a handful of counts. The rearrangement uses TRBV18 and TRBJ2-7, with D possibly matching TRBD1 (6 bases). CDR3 size: 17 residues. With 1 base removed from V and 2 bases from J, the gap between germline ends came to 18 bases. The germline gives CDR1 KGHSH, CDR2 LQKENI. The CDR3 DNA reads TGTGCCAGCTCACCACAGAAAGGCTGGTCAGGGGCCTACGAGCAGTACGTC. It yields the protein CASSPQKGWSGAYEQYV.

This clonotype has a handful of counts. This rearrangement joins TRBV12-5 to TRBJ2-5; possibly TRBD2 for D (6 bases). The V gene lost 6 bases and the J gene lost 3 bases, with 14 bases spanning the gap. CDR1 and CDR2 (germline): LGHNT, FRNRAP. The CDR3 loop spans 14 amino acids. DNA for the CDR3: TGTGCTAGTGGCCTCCCTAAGCGGGAAGAGACCCAGTACTTC. Protein sequence: CASGLPKREETQYF.

V and J are TRBV30 and TRBJ2-5, with no clear D. In germline, CDR1 is GTSNPN, CDR2 SVGIG (reference sequence). The CDR3 is made up of 12 amino acids. V was pared by 1 base and J by 1 base, with 4 bases between. CDR3 amino acids: CAWSDPQETQYF. The CDR3 DNA reads as TGTGCCTGGAGTGATCCCCAAGAGACCCAGTACTTC.

Only a few counts were recorded for this clonotype. The chain uses TRBV6-7 and TRBJ2-1, with D uncertain. TRBV6-7 is placed among ORFs of uncertain function. V lost 10 bases to trimming and J lost 0 bases, with 7 bases between them. The CDR3 is 12 amino acids. The CDR3 sequence is CAKTLSYNEQFF. CDR3 sequence (DNA): TGTGCCAAGACCCTCTCCTACAATGAGCAGTTCTTC.

V usage is TRBV11-2 and J usage is TRBJ2-3; a possible D gene is TRBD1 (5 bases). From germline, CDR1 is SGHAT and CDR2 FQNNGV. Deletions cut 5 bases from V and 0 bases from J, with 21 bases between. The CDR3 has 18 amino acids. The CDR3 DNA is TGTGCCAGCAGCCCTACCATAGTGACAGCGACTAGCACAGATACGCAGTATTTT. Residues: CASSPTIVTATSTDTQYF.

V gene TRBV4-1 combines with J gene TRBJ1-4, with unresolved D. Germline V CDR1 and CDR2: MGHRA, YSYEKL. This CDR3 has 14 amino acids. The V gene lost 0 bases and the J gene lost 8 bases, with 10 bases spanning the gap. CDR3 loop: CASSQDPRAEKLFF. In DNA form, the CDR3 reads TGCGCCAGCAGCCAAGATCCGAGGGCCGAAAAACTGTTTTTT.